One sample yielded the 8 T cell receptor beta chains listed below, sequenced in a study of blood T cell repertoires in COVID-19. Clones were read by immunoSEQ multiplex PCR, and TCRdb kept only the in-frame ones, dropping some. The table has around 250,000 clones, around 80% seen once. Specimen: PBMCs or T cells enriched from blood (not recorded which). The receptors were sampled from a man aged 25 to 40 with acute COVID-19.

This clone turned up a few times. At one end, the junction sequence differs from germline, possibly due to a read error. The V call is TRBV5-1, the J call TRBJ1-6; D is ambiguous. This CDR3 comprises 15 residues. From germline, CDR1 is SGHRS and CDR2 YFSETQ. CDR3 region: CASSSDTPENSPLHF. The CDR3 coding sequence is TGTGCCAGCAGCTCTGACACGCCAGAGAATTCACCCCTCCACTTT.

The genes are TRBV24-1 and TRBJ2-2; tentative D call: TRBD1 (5 bases). The ends were cut back, 2 bases at V and 0 bases at J, with 15 bases in the middle. This CDR3 is 18 amino acids long. Per germline, CDR1 KGHDR and CDR2 SFDVKD. CDR3 DNA: TGTGCCACCAGTGATTGGGGCAGGGCCACCGCGAACACCGGGGAGCTGTTTTTT. Its protein is CATSDWGRATANTGELFF.

The chain is built from TRBV18 and TRBJ1-1; 8 bases line up with TRBD1. CDR3 length equals 15 residues. Germline-derived CDR1 and CDR2 are KGHSH and LQKENI. Trimming at V came to 3 bases and at J to 0 bases, leaving 3 bases not matched to a gene. The CDR3 reads CASSPGRGLNTEAFF. The DNA for the CDR3 is TGTGCCAGCTCACCTGGCAGGGGGCTGAACACTGAAGCTTTCTTT.

The V and J genes are TRBV3-1 (or the pseudogene TRBV3-2) and TRBJ2-3; no clear D gene. The CDR3 covers 16 residues. Deletions cut 1 base from V and 2 bases from J, with 13 bases between. Germline V gene sequence: CDR1 LGHDT, CDR2 YNNKEL (reference sequence). CDR3 DNA: TGTGCCAGCAGCCAAGTGCGGCGTACTCTCACAGATACGCAGTATTTT. It codes for CASSQVRRTLTDTQYF.

This chain joins TRBV23-1 and TRBJ2-7; unclear D gene. TRBV23-1 belongs to the ORF category, with a function that is uncertain. Deletions cut 6 bases from V and 6 bases from J, with 18 bases between. CDR3 size: 14 residues. CDR3 in amino acids: CASSDKRLLGEQYV. The CDR3 region has the DNA TGCGCCAGCAGCGATAAACGCCTCCTAGGCGAGCAGTACGTC.

The rearrangement joins TRBV30 to TRBJ1-4; TRBD1 agrees at 7 bases. After removal of 5 bases from V and 8 bases from J, the junction contained 8 bases not matched to a gene. The CDR3 extends over 13 amino acids. The germline CDR1 and CDR2 sequences are GTSNPN and SVGIG (reference sequence). The CDR3 region is CAWVPTGAEKLFF. The DNA for the CDR3 is TGTGCCTGGGTCCCCACAGGGGCAGAAAAACTGTTTTTT.

The chain recombines TRBV20-1 with TRBJ1-1; D perhaps matches TRBD1 (6 bases). Germline CDR1 and CDR2: DFQATT and SNEGSKA (reference sequence). Trimming took 5 bases from V and 6 from J, leaving 7 bases between them. This CDR3 spans 10 amino acids. The CDR3 DNA reads as TGCAGTGCTGGACAGCCTGAAGCTTTCTTT. It specifies CSAGQPEAFF.

This sequence joins TRBV9 and TRBJ1-1; D is possibly TRBD1 (5 bases). The CDR3 covers 14 residues. Deletions cut 1 base from V and 1 base from J, with 8 bases between. Germline CDR1 is SGDLS and CDR2 is YYNGEE. DNA for the CDR3: TGTGCCAGCAGCGTACTCGGGGGGAACACTGAAGCTTTCTTT. The encoded protein is CASSVLGGNTEAFF.